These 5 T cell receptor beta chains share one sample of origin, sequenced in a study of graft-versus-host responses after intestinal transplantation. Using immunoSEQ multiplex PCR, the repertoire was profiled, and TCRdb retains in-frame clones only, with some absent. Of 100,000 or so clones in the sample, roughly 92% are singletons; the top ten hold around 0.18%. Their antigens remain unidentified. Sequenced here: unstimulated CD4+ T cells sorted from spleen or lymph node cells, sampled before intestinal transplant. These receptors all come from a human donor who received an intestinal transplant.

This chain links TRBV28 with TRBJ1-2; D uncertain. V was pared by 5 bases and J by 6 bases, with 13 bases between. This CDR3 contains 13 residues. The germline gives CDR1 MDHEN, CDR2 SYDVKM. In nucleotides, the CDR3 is TGTGCCAGCAGTCCCCAACAGTCCCATGGCTACACCTTC. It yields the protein CASSPQQSHGYTF.

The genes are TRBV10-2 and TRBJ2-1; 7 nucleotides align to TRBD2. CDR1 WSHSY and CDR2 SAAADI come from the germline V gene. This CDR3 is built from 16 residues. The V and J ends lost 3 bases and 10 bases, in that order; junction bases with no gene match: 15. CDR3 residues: CASSDYRTRGVEEQFF. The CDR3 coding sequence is TGCGCCAGCAGTGACTACAGGACTAGAGGGGTGGAGGAGCAGTTCTTC.

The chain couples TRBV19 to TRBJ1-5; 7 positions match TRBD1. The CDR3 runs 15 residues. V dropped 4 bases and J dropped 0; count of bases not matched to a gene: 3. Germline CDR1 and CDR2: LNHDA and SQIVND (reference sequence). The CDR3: CASSKTGDSNQPQHF. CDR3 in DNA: TGTGCCAGTAGTAAAACAGGGGATAGCAATCAGCCCCAGCATTTT.

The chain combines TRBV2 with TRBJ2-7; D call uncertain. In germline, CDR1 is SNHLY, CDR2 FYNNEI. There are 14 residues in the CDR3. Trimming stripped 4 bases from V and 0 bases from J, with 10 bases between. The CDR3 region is CASSGHSNSYEQYF. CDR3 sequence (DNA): TGTGCCAGCAGTGGGCACAGCAACTCCTACGAGCAGTACTTC.

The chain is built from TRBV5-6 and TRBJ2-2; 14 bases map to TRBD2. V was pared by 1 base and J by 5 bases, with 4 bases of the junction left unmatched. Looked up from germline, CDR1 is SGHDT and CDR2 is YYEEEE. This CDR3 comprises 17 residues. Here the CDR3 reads CASSLPGTSGSTGELFF. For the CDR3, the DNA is TGTGCCAGCAGCTTGCCCGGGACTAGCGGGAGTACCGGGGAGCTGTTTTTT.